Shown below are 28 T cell receptor beta chains from a single sample sequenced in a study of CD8+ T cells in alopecia areata. The sequencing template was cDNA reverse transcribed from extracted RNA. Sequenced by immunoSEQ multiplex PCR; TCRdb stores in-frame clones only, minus some. The table lists 180,000 or so clones, about 67% of them singletons. The sample in question was CD8+ T cells sorted from blood, obtained at week 0. The receptor set was obtained from a human donor with alopecia areata.

V is TRBV7-9 and J is TRBJ1-2, with D possibly being TRBD1 (5 bases). Trimming stripped 5 bases from V and 6 bases from J, with 16 bases between. There are 14 residues in the CDR3. CDR1 is SEHNR and CDR2 is FQNEAQ in the germline V gene (reference sequence). CDR3 region: CASSPHNRFDGYTF. CDR3 in DNA: TGTGCCAGCAGCCCCCACAACAGGTTCGATGGCTACACCTTC.

The chain combines TRBV6-1 with TRBJ2-7; no reliable D call. The V end was cut by 0 bases, the J end by 3 bases, with 6 bases between. The CDR3 is made up of 13 amino acids. Germline-derived CDR1 and CDR2 are MNHNS and SASEGT. CDR3 bases: TGTGCCAGCAGTGAAGCCGGCGACTACGAGCAGTACTTC. It codes for CASSEAGDYEQYF.

The chain uses TRBV7-9 and TRBJ1-2; D possibly corresponds to TRBD1 (5 bases). With 5 bases removed from V and 5 bases from J, the gap between germline ends came to 12 bases. CDR3 length: 13 residues. Germline CDR1 is SEHNR and CDR2 is FQNEAQ (reference sequence). CDR3 amino acids: CASSPGTDYGYTF. The CDR3 coding sequence is TGTGCCAGCAGCCCCGGGACGGATTATGGCTACACCTTC. Combining the CDR3 with reference TRBV7-9 and TRBJ1-2 gives the whole variable domain DTGVSQNPRHKITKRGQNVTFRCDPISEHNRLYWYRQTLGQGPEFLTYFQNEAQLEKSRLLSDRFSAERPKGSFSTLEIQRTEQGDSAMYLCASSPGTDYGYTFGSGTRLTVV.

This clone was seen just once. J is TRBJ2-5 and V is TRBV7-2, with D tentatively TRBD1 or TRBD2 (5 bases each). V was shortened by 5 bases and J by 5 bases, with 15 bases between the two germline ends. The CDR3 consists of 14 residues. Germline CDR1 is SGHTA and CDR2 is FQGNSA. CDR3 nucleotide sequence: TGTGCCAGCAGCCCCCTCGAGGGGCGGGAGACCCAGTACTTC. Translated, it gives CASSPLEGRETQYF.

The genes are TRBV9 and TRBJ2-7; 9 bases agree with TRBD1. CDR1 is SGDLS and CDR2 is YYNGEE in the germline V gene. The CDR3 is 14 residues long. The ends lost 3 bases at V and 2 bases at J; junction bases unmatched: 3. The CDR3 is CASSAGQGTYEQYF. The CDR3, as DNA: TGTGCCAGCAGCGCGGGACAGGGCACCTACGAGCAGTACTTC.

The chain combines TRBV4-2 with TRBJ2-1; D is uncertain. The CDR3 extends over 11 amino acids. The germline V gene has CDR1 LGHNA and CDR2 YNFKEQ. V lost 0 bases and J 12 bases, leaving 6 bases between the germline ends. Here the CDR3 DNA reads TGTGCCAGCAGCCAAGATCTAATGCAGTTCTTC. This translates into CASSQDLMQFF.

The rearrangement joins TRBV29-1 to TRBJ2-7; TRBD2 aligns across 7 bases. The germline gives CDR1 SQVTM, CDR2 ANQGSEA. The CDR3 contains 14 residues. Unmatched junction bases numbered 10, after V lost 5 bases and J lost 3 bases. As DNA, the CDR3 is TGCAGCGTTTCGGGGCGGGGGACGGGCTACGAGCAGTACTTC. Protein product: CSVSGRGTGYEQYF.

The V gene is TRBV11-2, the J gene TRBJ2-7; a weak D match, TRBD1 (6 bases). Per germline, CDR1 SGHAT and CDR2 FQNNGV. This CDR3 region has 15 residues. Trimming cost V 5 bases and J 2 bases, with 16 bases left between them. The chain's CDR3 is CASSPQQGPPYEQYF. CDR3 sequence (DNA): TGTGCCAGCAGCCCACAACAGGGACCTCCCTACGAGCAGTACTTC.

This rearrangement joins TRBV5-6 to TRBJ1-1; D gene ambiguous. Germline V gives CDR1 SGHDT, CDR2 YYEEEE. With 0 bases removed from V and 4 bases from J, the gap between germline ends came to 7 bases. The length of the CDR3 is 13 residues. The CDR3 coding sequence is TGTGCCAGCAGCTTGGTAAAAGGCACTGAAGCTTTCTTT. It yields the protein CASSLVKGTEAFF.

The chain carries TRBV7-9 and TRBJ2-5; 11 nucleotides match TRBD2. Germline lookup yields CDR1 SEHNR and CDR2 FQNEAQ (reference sequence). The CDR3 is made up of 15 amino acids. The junction had 2 bases not matched to a gene; V was cut back by 4 bases and J by 1 base. The CDR3 DNA reads as TGTGCCAGCAGCTCTAGCGGGGGGCTCCAAGAGACCCAGTACTTC. It encodes CASSSSGGLQETQYF.

This chain links TRBV6-6 with TRBJ2-7, with 8 bases identical to TRBD2. The V segment lost 10 bases and the J segment 0 bases; nucleotides outside the gene matches: 2. The length of the CDR3 is 12 residues. Germline CDR1 reads MNHNY; CDR2 reads SVGAGI (reference sequence). For the CDR3, the DNA is TGTGCCACCAGCGGGAGCTCCTACGAGCAGTACTTC. Protein sequence: CATSGSSYEQYF.

This chain uses TRBV11-2 with TRBJ1-1, with 10 bases aligning to TRBD1. Per the germline V gene, CDR1 is SGHAT and CDR2 is FQNNGV. The length of the CDR3 is 13 residues. Losses at the gene ends were 1 base for V and 7 bases for J; bases not matched to a gene: 0. DNA for the CDR3: TGTGCCAGCAGCTTAGGGACAGGGGGTGAAGCTTTCTTT. This sequence encodes CASSLGTGGEAFF.

A word on this clone: This sample includes further DNA sequences coding for the same CDR3. J is TRBJ1-2 and V is TRBV29-1, with a possible D match to TRBD1 (5 bases). The CDR3 runs to 12 residues. CDR1 and CDR2 (germline): SQVTM, ANQGSEA. Trimming pared 3 bases from V and 2 bases from J, leaving 7 bases between. The CDR3 sequence is CSVEEGNYGYTF. The CDR3 DNA reads TGCAGCGTTGAGGAGGGGAACTATGGCTACACCTTC.

V usage is TRBV25-1 and J usage is TRBJ1-1; TRBD1 might be the D (5 bases). The CDR3 extends over 14 amino acids. V lost 1 base, J lost 8 bases, and 14 bases lay in between. From germline, CDR1 is MGHDK and CDR2 SYGVNS. The CDR3 loop is CASSELGARLEAFF. CDR3 nucleotides: TGTGCCAGCAGTGAATTAGGGGCCCGCCTGGAAGCTTTCTTT.

The V gene is TRBV5-4, the J gene TRBJ1-1; tentative D call: TRBD1 (5 bases). This CDR3 comprises 14 residues. Trimming took off 0 bases at V and 4 bases at J, with 10 bases between the two ends. Germline V gene data show CDR1 as SGHNT and CDR2 as YYREEE (reference sequence). The CDR3 protein is CASSLEGFGTEAFF. CDR3 DNA sequence: TGTGCCAGCAGCTTGGAGGGGTTTGGCACTGAAGCTTTCTTT.

The chain links TRBV6-5 to TRBJ2-3; 12 positions agree with TRBD2. Losses at the gene ends were 4 bases for V and 2 bases for J; bases not matched to a gene: 4. Germline CDR1 and CDR2: MNHEY and SVGAGI. CDR3 length: 16 amino acids. The CDR3 DNA follows: TGTGCCAGCAGTTTACTAGCGGGGGGACTCACAGATACGCAGTATTTT. Translating gives CASSLLAGGLTDTQYF.

This clone was counted between two and nine times. The V and J genes are TRBV25-1 and TRBJ1-1; D unresolved. The CDR3 extends over 13 amino acids. The germline gives CDR1 MGHDK, CDR2 SYGVNS. V was cut by 1 base and J by 6 bases, with 9 bases left in between. The CDR3 region has the DNA TGTGCCAGCAGTGAATTCGGGTATTCTGAAGCTTTCTTT. Residues: CASSEFGYSEAFF. The variable domain in full, completed from reference TRBV25-1 and TRBJ1-1, reads EADIYQTPRYLVIGTGKKITLECSQTMGHDKMYWYQQDPGMELHLIHYSYGVNSTEKGDLSSESTVSRIRTEHFPLTLESARPSHTSQYLCASSEFGYSEAFFGQGTRLTVV.

J is TRBJ1-2 and V is TRBV19; 7 bases fit TRBD1. The germline V gene encodes CDR1 LNHDA and CDR2 SQIVND (reference sequence). After removal of 3 bases from V and 6 bases from J, the junction contained 19 bases not matched to a gene. The CDR3 is made up of 18 amino acids. The CDR3 region is CASSIGPRTGSSSDGYTF. In DNA form, the CDR3 reads TGTGCCAGTAGTATCGGCCCGCGGACAGGATCGAGTAGTGATGGCTACACCTTC. Complete variable domain (other parts from reference TRBV19 and TRBJ1-2): DGGITQSPKYLFRKEGQNVTLSCEQNLNHDAMYWYRQDPGQGLRLIYYSQIVNDFQKGDIAEGYSVSREKKESFPLTVTSAQKNPTAFYLCASSIGPRTGSSSDGYTFGSGTRLTVV.

This clone was recorded only once. V gene TRBV15 combines with J gene TRBJ2-1, with unresolved D. V gave up 0 bases and J gave up 1 base, with 4 bases separating them. This CDR3 is 14 amino acids long. Germline V gives CDR1 LNHNV, CDR2 YYDKDF (reference sequence). CDR3 sequence reads: CATSRDPSYNEQFF. DNA of the CDR3: TGTGCCACCAGCAGAGACCCATCCTACAATGAGCAGTTCTTC.

V and J are TRBV7-9 and TRBJ2-7; tentatively, D is TRBD1 or TRBD2 (5 bases each). Germline CDR1 SEHNR, CDR2 FQNEAQ (reference sequence). Trimming removed 1 base at V and 3 bases at J, with 16 bases between. The CDR3 totals 16 residues. The DNA of the CDR3 is TGTGCCAGCAGCTTAGTCCCACGTGAGGGGAACTACGAGCAGTACTTC. Translation: CASSLVPREGNYEQYF.

V usage is TRBV5-1 and J usage is TRBJ2-7, with D hard to call. The CDR3 spans 14 residues. Germline V lookup: CDR1 SGHRS, CDR2 YFSETQ. The V gene lost 2 bases and the J gene lost 0 bases, with 9 bases spanning the gap. The CDR3 sequence is CASSFGSGSYEQYF. The CDR3 bases are TGCGCCAGCAGCTTCGGTTCAGGCTCCTACGAGCAGTACTTC. Complete variable domain (other parts from reference TRBV5-1 and TRBJ2-7): KAGVTQTPRYLIKTRGQQVTLSCSPISGHRSVSWYQQTPGQGLQFLFEYFSETQRNKGNFPGRFSGRQFSNSRSEMNVSTLELGDSALYLCASSFGSGSYEQYFGPGTRLTVT.

V is TRBV7-9 and J is TRBJ1-2; 8 bases are shared with TRBD1. Trimming at V came to 7 bases and at J to 8 bases, leaving 9 bases not matched to a gene. CDR1 and CDR2 from the germline V gene are SEHNR and FQNEAQ (reference sequence). This CDR3 is 13 amino acids long. CDR3 loop: CASTKGQGNGYTF. CDR3 DNA sequence: TGTGCCAGCACGAAAGGACAGGGTAACGGCTACACCTTC.

Comments on this clone: This sample includes further DNA sequences coding for the same CDR3. The rearrangement links TRBV6-5 to TRBJ1-1; D call uncertain. CDR1 and CDR2 from the germline V gene are MNHEY and SVGAGI. V shed 0 bases and J shed 2 bases, with 4 bases lying between them. CDR3 length: 13 residues. The CDR3, as DNA: TGTGCCAGCAGTTACTCGTTAAACACTGAAGCTTTCTTT. It yields the protein CASSYSLNTEAFF.

The V and J genes are TRBV5-1 and TRBJ2-7; D gene uncertain. CDR1 is SGHRS and CDR2 is YFSETQ in the germline V gene. The CDR3 has 14 residues. Trimming cost V 4 bases and J 4 bases, with 15 bases left between them. The CDR3 bases are TGCGCCAGCAGCAGAAAACCGGACCAGTACGAGCAGTACTTC. Its translation is CASSRKPDQYEQYF. Based on the CDR3 plus reference TRBV5-1 and TRBJ2-7, the full variable domain is KAGVTQTPRYLIKTRGQQVTLSCSPISGHRSVSWYQQTPGQGLQFLFEYFSETQRNKGNFPGRFSGRQFSNSRSEMNVSTLELGDSALYLCASSRKPDQYEQYFGPGTRLTVT.

As for this clone: This same CDR3 is encoded by further DNA sequences in the sample. This chain links TRBV5-6 with TRBJ1-5; D gene uncertain. The CDR3 extends over 13 amino acids. Deletions cut 0 bases from V and 1 base from J, with 2 bases between. The germline gives CDR1 SGHDT, CDR2 YYEEEE. DNA of the CDR3: TGTGCCAGCAGCTTGGGCAGCAATCAGCCCCAGCATTTT. Amino acids: CASSLGSNQPQHF.

The CDR3 protein is CASSYSESGTDTQYF. CDR3 coding DNA: TGTGCCAGCAGTTACTCGGAGTCTGGCACAGATACGCAGTATTTT. This rearrangement joins TRBV6-5 to TRBJ2-3; D gene unclear. V was pared by 0 bases and J by 1 base, with 8 bases between. CDR1 and CDR2 from the germline V gene are MNHEY and SVGAGI. The CDR3 extends over 15 amino acids.

This chain links TRBV2 with TRBJ1-2, with unresolved D. Germline values: CDR1 SNHLY, CDR2 FYNNEI. The CDR3 length is 15 residues. Trimming cost V 6 bases and J 6 bases, with 20 bases left between them. CDR3 nucleotides: TGTGCCAGCAGAGTGACGGCAACCCGAATGGATGGCTACACCTTC. Translated: CASRVTATRMDGYTF. Using reference TRBV2 and TRBJ1-2 for the parts outside the CDR3, the full variable domain is EPEVTQTPSHQVTQMGQEVILRCVPISNHLYFYWYRQILGQKVEFLVSFYNNEISEKSEIFDDQFSVERPDGSNFTLKIRSTKLEDSAMYFCASRVTATRMDGYTFGSGTRLTVV.

This chain connects TRBV7-9 to TRBJ1-1; D remains ambiguous. The CDR3 totals 12 residues. Germline loops: CDR1 SEHNR, CDR2 FQNEAQ (reference sequence). Trimming pared 6 bases from V and 5 bases from J, leaving 10 bases between. CDR3 sequence: CASRPPNTEAFF. In DNA, the CDR3 is TGTGCCAGCAGACCTCCCAATACTGAAGCTTTCTTT.